These 2 T cell receptor beta chains originate from one sample sequenced in a study of T cells in localized non-small cell lung cancer. Measured with immunoSEQ multiplex PCR; TCRdb has only the in-frame clones, and not every one. Altogether tens of thousands of clones are present, approximately 85% being singletons, with the ten largest covering 2.8%. The source was peripheral blood, collected before any cancer treatment. The receptors were sampled from a man between 40 and 75 years old with stage I lung adenocarcinoma.

Only a few counts were recorded for this clone. The V call is TRBV6-4, the J call TRBJ1-1, with D possibly being TRBD1 (6 bases). Deletions cut 3 bases from V and 5 bases from J, with 10 bases between. There are 13 residues in the CDR3. The V gene's germline CDR1 is MRHNA and CDR2 SNTAGT. The CDR3 here is CASSEKGGTEAFF. The CDR3 DNA follows: TGTGCCAGCAGTGAAAAGGGGGGGACTGAAGCTTTCTTT.

In regard to this clone: Within the sample, other DNA sequences also encode this same CDR3. The V gene is TRBV5-4, the J gene TRBJ1-6; 10 nucleotides align to TRBD1. This CDR3 is built from 16 residues. CDR1 is SGHNT and CDR2 is YYREEE in the germline V gene (reference sequence). V lost 4 bases, J lost 8 bases, and 9 bases stayed unmatched. CDR3 in amino acids: CASSRSSGQGYSPLHF. CDR3 nucleotide sequence: TGTGCCAGCAGCCGCTCCTCGGGACAGGGGTATTCACCCCTCCACTTT.